These 10 T cell receptor beta chains were sequenced from one sample in a study of blood T cell repertoires in COVID-19. The repertoire was sequenced with immunoSEQ multiplex PCR; TCRdb's copy has only in-frame clones and lacks some. This sample has approximately 130,000 clones, with roughly 72% found just once. Input material: peripheral blood. The receptors derive from a human donor in a cohort sampled during active COVID-19.

This clone has more than one count but fewer than ten. The chain couples TRBV10-3 to TRBJ2-3; 9 bases are shared with TRBD2. Germline values: CDR1 ENHRY, CDR2 SYGVKD. The CDR3 covers 17 residues. J lost 0 bases, V lost 0 bases, and 4 bases had no gene match. The CDR3 region is CAISESRLADSTDTQYF. The CDR3, as DNA: TGTGCCATCAGTGAGTCTCGACTAGCGGATAGCACAGATACGCAGTATTTT.

The J gene is TRBJ1-4, the V gene TRBV6-5, with TRBD1 matching 9 bases. Germline assignment: CDR1 MNHEY and CDR2 SVGAGI. V shed 2 bases and J 4 bases; nucleotides not matched to a gene: 2. CDR3 length: 15 amino acids. The CDR3 sequence is CASSYVGQGNEKLFF. DNA of the CDR3: TGTGCCAGCAGTTACGTGGGACAGGGTAATGAAAAACTGTTTTTT.

The chain has TRBV7-6 and TRBJ1-1; D unresolved. The CDR3 has 13 residues. V shed 1 base and J shed 1 base, with 4 bases lying between them. Germline V gene data show CDR1 as SGHVS and CDR2 as FNYEAQ. CDR3 DNA: TGTGCCAGCAGCTTAGGACAGAACACTGAAGCTTTCTTT. This sequence encodes CASSLGQNTEAFF.

V and J are TRBV5-6 and TRBJ2-1, with 8 bases matching TRBD2. Germline-derived CDR1 and CDR2 are SGHDT and YYEEEE. This CDR3 has 15 amino acids. Unmatched junction bases numbered 6, after V lost 4 bases and J lost 3 bases. DNA for the CDR3: TGTGCCAGCAGCCGTCGGGGGGGTATCTACAATGAGCAGTTCTTC. It yields the protein CASSRRGGIYNEQFF.

V and J are TRBV6-6 and TRBJ2-5; D gene uncertain. Looked up from germline, CDR1 is MNHNY and CDR2 is SVGAGI (reference sequence). Trimming stripped 4 bases from V and 1 base from J, with 13 bases between. The length of the CDR3 is 15 residues. As DNA, the CDR3 is TGTGCCAGCAGTTTGACCCGAGGATTCCAAGAGACCCAGTACTTC. Protein product: CASSLTRGFQETQYF.

Worth noting for this clone: Other nucleotide sequences from this sample produce the same CDR3. This chain joins TRBV18 and TRBJ1-4, with D possibly matching TRBD1 (5 bases). V dropped 6 bases and J dropped 3 bases, with 11 bases sitting between them. This CDR3 spans 14 amino acids. The V gene's germline CDR1 is KGHSH and CDR2 LQKENI. The CDR3 loop is CASSPQGANEKLFF. DNA for the CDR3: TGTGCCAGCTCCCCGCAGGGTGCTAATGAAAAACTGTTTTTT.

CDR3 protein: CASTVDRGNQPQHF. CDR3 coding DNA: TGTGCCAGCACGGTAGACAGGGGAAATCAGCCCCAGCATTTT. The V and J genes are TRBV2 and TRBJ1-5; 8 nucleotides line up with TRBD1. This CDR3 comprises 14 residues. Germline CDR1 reads SNHLY; CDR2 reads FYNNEI. V shed 7 bases and J 4 bases; nucleotides not matched to a gene: 6.

The V gene is TRBV6-2 or TRBV6-3, the J gene TRBJ1-2, with D possibly matching TRBD1 (6 bases). Deletions cut 4 bases from V and 12 bases from J, with 15 bases between. Per the germline V gene, CDR1 is MNHEY and CDR2 is SVGEGT. The CDR3 is 12 residues long. The CDR3 here is CASSSGTPTHTF. The CDR3 DNA sequence: TGTGCCAGCAGTTCCGGGACACCCACCCACACCTTC.

V gene TRBV6-5 combines with J gene TRBJ2-6; no clear D gene. Germline CDR1 and CDR2: MNHEY and SVGAGI. Trimming stripped 8 bases from V and 3 bases from J, with 11 bases between. CDR3 size: 14 residues. The CDR3 region is CASHDSFGANVLTF. The CDR3 DNA follows: TGTGCCAGCCACGACTCCTTTGGGGCCAACGTCCTGACTTTC.

Here the CDR3 reads CASSSGGGQGTGTEAFF. Here the CDR3 DNA reads TGTGCCAGCAGCTCCGGGGGAGGACAGGGGACGGGAACTGAAGCTTTCTTT. This chain uses TRBV7-9 with TRBJ1-1; 9 nucleotides line up with TRBD1. This CDR3 is 17 amino acids long. The germline V gene encodes CDR1 SEHNR and CDR2 FQNEAQ (reference sequence). After removal of 4 bases from V and 5 bases from J, the junction contained 14 bases not matched to a gene.